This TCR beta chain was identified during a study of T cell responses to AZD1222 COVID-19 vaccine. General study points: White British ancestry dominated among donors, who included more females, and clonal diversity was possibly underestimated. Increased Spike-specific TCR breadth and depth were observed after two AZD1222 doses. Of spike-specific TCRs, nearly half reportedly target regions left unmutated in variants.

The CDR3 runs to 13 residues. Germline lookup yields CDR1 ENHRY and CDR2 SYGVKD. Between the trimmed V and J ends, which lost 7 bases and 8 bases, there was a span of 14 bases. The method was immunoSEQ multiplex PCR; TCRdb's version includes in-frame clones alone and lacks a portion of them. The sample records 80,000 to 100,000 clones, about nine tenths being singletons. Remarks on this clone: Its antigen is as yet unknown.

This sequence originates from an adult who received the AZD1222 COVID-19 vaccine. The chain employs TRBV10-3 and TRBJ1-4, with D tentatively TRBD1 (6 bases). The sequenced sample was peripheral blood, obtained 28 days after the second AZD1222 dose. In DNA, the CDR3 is TGTGCCATCACCCAGGGGCCTGGGGAAAAACTGTTTTTT. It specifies CAITQGPGEKLFF.